This T cell receptor (beta chain) was obtained from a study of cytomegalovirus exposure and HLA in healthy donors. Overall study results and limits: As a later analysis showed, several of the most significant clusters appeared to be linked to common viral pathogens.

CDR3 length: 18 amino acids. V lost 1 base and J lost 6; bases outside the gene matches: 12. Germline V lookup: CDR1 LNHNV, CDR2 YYDKDF (reference sequence). On this clone itself: Its antigen remains unidentified.

The PCR had 60 Vbeta and 13 Jbeta primers. The data were produced by immunoSEQ multiplex PCR, yet TCRdb's version contains in-frame clones alone and is incomplete. The table shows some 100,000 clones, with 69% occurring only once. The J gene is TRBJ2-2, the V gene TRBV15; TRBD2 aligns across 9 bases. This sequence originates from a woman in her seventies in good health and CMV-seropositive. The sequencing input was PBMCs. This CDR3 reads CATSRGYQGGGAAGELFF. CDR3 sequence (DNA): TGTGCCACCAGCAGAGGCTATCAGGGCGGGGGGGCCGCCGGGGAGCTGTTTTTT.